In this sample, the clone carrying this T cell receptor (beta chain) turned up many times. TCR beta CDR3 regions were amplified from RNA transcripts. First-round RT-PCR targeting the TCR CDR3 was performed with the HTBI primer set. TCRdb re-called the multiplex PCR reads through MiXCR, storing one row per CDR3 protein. Found here are roughly 200,000 distinct CDR3 sequences, around 18% of them singletons; the top ten hold roughly two fifths. This sample is drawn from a study of T cells in Graves' hyperthyroidism and ophthalmopathy. The patients, who ranged from 18 to 65 in age, presented with newly diagnosed hyperthyroidism lasting under 2 months. Pregnant or lactating patients were excluded, as were those with uncontrolled infection or other autoimmune disease. V gave up 4 bases and J gave up 4 bases; unmatched junction bases: 7. Germline values: CDR1 MNHNS, CDR2 SASEGT. CDR3 length equals 15 residues.

The clonotype originates from a man aged 40-55 years with Graves' hyperthyroidism. The chain joins TRBV6-1 to TRBJ2-5, with 9 positions matching TRBD1. The sample taken for sequencing was blood. The CDR3 loop reads CASSGSTGGTETQYF. For the CDR3, the DNA is TGTGCCAGCAGTGGCAGCACAGGGGGCACAGAGACCCAGTACTTC.